The 16 T cell receptor beta chains given below trace back to one sample, sequenced in a study of Tregs in tolerant kidney transplant recipients. Recipients received nonmyeloablative bone marrow transplants from related graft donors, with transient mixed chimerism. Here immunoSEQ multiplex PCR was the method, and the copy in TCRdb shows in-frame clones only, minus some. The data hold 80,000 or so clones, with more than 85% observed a single time. The sample here was CD4+ T cells from blood (PBMCs), taken 24 months after the transplant. The receptors shown here come from a human patient who received a combined kidney and bone marrow transplant. The graft donor may have contributed some T cells.

This clone was picked up one time. The V gene is TRBV7-2, the J gene TRBJ2-3, with 10 bases lining up with TRBD2. Per the germline V gene, CDR1 is SGHTA and CDR2 is FQGNSA. The CDR3 covers 17 residues. Trimming cost V 0 bases and J 8 bases; bases outside gene matches: 11. The CDR3 DNA follows: TGTGCCAGCAGCTTAGCCCCTAGCGGGAGTTCGTTTGGTACGCAGTATTTT. It yields the protein CASSLAPSGSSFGTQYF. The whole variable domain, remainder taken from reference TRBV7-2 and TRBJ2-3, is GAGVSQSPSNKVTEKGKDVELRCDPISGHTALYWYRQSLGQGLEFLIYFQGNSAPDKSGLPSDRFSAERTGGSVSTLTIQRTQQEDSAVYLCASSLAPSGSSFGTQYFGPGTRLTVL.

The genes are TRBV4-3 and TRBJ2-5; the D gene is possibly TRBD2 (7 bases). V was shortened by 1 base and J by 5 bases, with 17 bases between the two germline ends. This CDR3 contains 16 residues. Per germline, CDR1 LGHNA and CDR2 YSLEER. The CDR3 is CASSQASRRGGETQYF. The CDR3 region has the DNA TGCGCCAGCAGCCAAGCGTCGCGGAGGGGGGGGGAGACCCAGTACTTC.

As to this clone: Relative to the germline gene, one junction end is altered; a read error may explain this. The sample contains more than one DNA sequence encoding this CDR3. V is TRBV7-9 and J is TRBJ1-6; D gene ambiguous. The length of the CDR3 is 14 residues. Germline lookup yields CDR1 SEHNR and CDR2 FQNEAQ (reference sequence). The CDR3 here is CASSLVQQDSPLHF. The CDR3 DNA sequence: TGTGCCAGCAGCTTAGTACAACAAGATTCCCCCCTCCACTTT.

The V call is TRBV10-3, the J call TRBJ1-1; 8 positions agree with TRBD1. Germline lookup yields CDR1 ENHRY and CDR2 SYGVKD. The CDR3 is made up of 13 amino acids. V shed 6 bases, J shed 3 bases, and the junction held 3 bases outside the gene matches. CDR3 in amino acids: CAIRTTGDTEAFF. In DNA form, the CDR3 reads TGTGCCATCAGGACGACAGGGGACACTGAAGCTTTCTTT.

The chain employs TRBV9 and TRBJ1-1; TRBD1 aligns across 7 bases. This CDR3 has 16 amino acids. The junction had 9 bases not matched to a gene; V was cut back by 0 bases and J by 4 bases. The germline gives CDR1 SGDLS, CDR2 YYNGEE. The DNA for the CDR3 is TGTGCCAGCAGCGTAGGAGGGGGCTCTGGTGGCACTGAAGCTTTCTTT. Translating gives CASSVGGGSGGTEAFF.

The V and J genes are TRBV4-2 and TRBJ2-7; weak D call: TRBD1 (6 bases). Trimming took 0 bases from V and 3 from J, leaving 27 bases between them. The CDR3 length is 20 residues. The germline gives CDR1 LGHNA, CDR2 YNFKEQ. CDR3 nucleotides: TGTGCCAGCAGCCAAGATCGGGAAGTCTGGAGGAAGAGGGGGAGCTACGAGCAGTACTTC. This sequence encodes CASSQDREVWRKRGSYEQYF.

The J gene is TRBJ1-3, the V gene TRBV11-3; D possibly corresponds to TRBD1 (6 bases). The CDR3 is 13 residues long. Germline V lookup: CDR1 SGHNT, CDR2 YENEEA. Trimming stripped 5 bases from V and 4 bases from J, with 9 bases between. The CDR3 DNA follows: TGTGCCAGCAGCCCGGGACAAGGAAACACCATATATTTT. Its protein is CASSPGQGNTIYF.

This sequence joins TRBV7-2 and TRBJ1-2; the match to TRBD1 covers 7 bases. The CDR3 runs 13 residues. Germline assignment: CDR1 SGHTA and CDR2 FQGNSA. The junction had 2 bases not matched to a gene; V was cut back by 5 bases and J by 2 bases. CDR3 residues: CASSQGQNYGYTF. The CDR3 DNA is TGTGCCAGCAGCCAGGGACAGAACTATGGCTACACCTTC.

V is TRBV18 and J is TRBJ2-7; D is ambiguous. This CDR3 is built from 15 residues. The V gene's germline CDR1 is KGHSH and CDR2 LQKENI. V lost 2 bases and J lost 2, with 13 bases in between. Here the CDR3 DNA reads TGTGCCAGCTCACCAAGGCAGACACTCACCTACGAGCAGTACTTC. Residues: CASSPRQTLTYEQYF. Looking up the rest from reference TRBV18 and TRBJ2-7 gives the full variable domain: NAGVMQNPRHLVRRRGQEARLRCSPMKGHSHVYWYRQLPEEGLKFMVYLQKENIIDESGMPKERFSAEFPKEGPSILRIQQVVRGDSAAYFCASSPRQTLTYEQYFGPGTRLTVT.

The V gene is TRBV5-1, the J gene TRBJ2-7; D possibly corresponds to TRBD2 (5 bases). The CDR3 has 16 residues. CDR1 and CDR2 (germline): SGHRS, YFSETQ. V lost 3 bases and J 0 bases, leaving 16 bases between the germline ends. The CDR3 DNA follows: TGCGCCAGCAGCTCCCTCATCGGACTGCCCTCCTACGAGCAGTACTTC. Amino acid sequence: CASSSLIGLPSYEQYF.

The V call is TRBV7-2, the J call TRBJ1-1; D perhaps matches TRBD1 (5 bases). Germline V gene sequence: CDR1 SGHTA, CDR2 FQGNSA. There are 13 residues in the CDR3. Trimming cost V 2 bases and J 1 base, with 5 bases left between them. The DNA for the CDR3 is TGTGCCAGCAGCTTAAGGGGGAACACTGAAGCTTTCTTT. It encodes CASSLRGNTEAFF.

The V gene is TRBV10-3, the J gene TRBJ2-7; TRBD2 is a possible D gene (7 bases). This CDR3 has 16 amino acids. The V end lost 3 bases, the J end lost 6 bases, and 21 bases lay between the germline ends. Germline CDR1 and CDR2: ENHRY and SYGVKD. The chain's CDR3 is CAISEVAGAPPSEQYF. CDR3 nucleotides: TGTGCCATCAGTGAAGTTGCGGGGGCCCCCCCCTCCGAGCAGTACTTC.

The V call is TRBV4-1, the J call TRBJ2-4; 10 bases fit TRBD1. Unmatched junction bases numbered 5, after V lost 8 bases and J lost 1 base. CDR1 and CDR2 from the germline V gene are MGHRA and YSYEKL. This CDR3 comprises 15 residues. CDR3 bases: TGCGCCAGCGAACCGGGACAGGGGGCCAAAAACATTCAGTACTTC. It specifies CASEPGQGAKNIQYF.

The CDR3 region is CASTASGSYEQYF. The CDR3 nucleotides are TGTGCCAGCACGGCTAGCGGATCCTACGAGCAGTACTTC. This chain connects TRBV5-8 to TRBJ2-7; 7 bases line up with TRBD2. From germline, CDR1 is SGHTS and CDR2 YDEGEE. The junction had 4 bases not matched to a gene; V was cut back by 6 bases and J by 1 base. The CDR3 is made up of 13 amino acids.

The chain joins TRBV7-9 to TRBJ2-7; D possibly corresponds to TRBD1 (6 bases). V was clipped by 0 bases and J by 4 bases, with 10 bases between them. The germline V gene has CDR1 SEHNR and CDR2 FQNEAQ (reference sequence). The length of the CDR3 is 14 residues. The CDR3 DNA sequence: TGTGCCAGCAGCTTAGCGGGGGCCCCTTACGAGCAGTACTTC. Translated, it gives CASSLAGAPYEQYF.

The rearrangement joins TRBV2 to TRBJ2-1; D might be TRBD2 (6 bases). V lost 7 bases to trimming and J lost 5 bases, with 9 bases between them. The germline V gene encodes CDR1 SNHLY and CDR2 FYNNEI. The CDR3 consists of 12 residues. The CDR3 here is CASTWGDNEQFF. CDR3 DNA: TGTGCCAGCACCTGGGGGGACAATGAGCAGTTCTTC.